This T cell receptor beta chain comes out of a study of T-cell reconstitution after alpha-beta-depleted transplantation in children. During its preparation, the TCRbeta library received unique molecular identifiers. TCRdb called the PCR reads again in MiXCR, with one record for every CDR3 protein. The sample holds hundreds of thousands of distinct CDR3 sequences; approximately 16% are singletons and the top ten take 1.1%. The germline CDR1 and CDR2 sequences are MDHEN and SYDVKM. CDR3 size: 14 residues. Trimming took 6 bases from V and 2 from J; bases not matched to a gene: 7. The starting material was PBMCs from the stem cell graft donor, obtained from the stem cell graft. The chain is built from TRBV28 and TRBJ2-7, with TRBD1 matching over 7 bases. The clonotype comes from a human donor who donated a stem cell graft to a child with acute myeloid leukemia. This CDR3 reads CASSNTGVPYEQYV. The CDR3 nucleotides are TGTGCCAGCAGCAATACAGGGGTCCCCTACGAGCAGTACGTC.